The 11 T cell receptor beta chains listed next were all sequenced from one sample in a study of T cell responses to AZD1222 COVID-19 vaccine. The data were produced by immunoSEQ multiplex PCR, yet TCRdb's version contains in-frame clones alone and is incomplete. This sample yields 110,000 or so clones, of which approximately 90% are seen a single time; 2% to 3% belongs to the top ten. The sample here was peripheral blood, taken on day 0 of AZD1222 vaccination. The receptors were sampled from an adult in good health.

The chain couples TRBV25-1 to TRBJ2-3, with 7 nucleotides matching TRBD1. J was trimmed by 3 bases and V by 3 bases; bases with no gene match: 6. There are 15 residues in the CDR3. Germline V gene lookup returns CDR1 MGHDK and CDR2 SYGVNS. CDR3 in DNA: TGTGCCAGCAGTGAGGACAGGTTTGTTACAGATACGCAGTATTTT. It specifies CASSEDRFVTDTQYF.

The chain links TRBV27 to TRBJ1-2; TRBD1 matches 7 bases. With 6 bases clipped from V and 3 bases from J, the junction kept 7 bases outside the gene matches. Germline V CDR1 and CDR2: MNHEY, SMNVEV (reference sequence). The CDR3 has 14 amino acids. The CDR3 DNA follows: TGTGCCAGCAGACTGCAGGGGGTTGACTATGGCTACACCTTC. Translating it yields CASRLQGVDYGYTF.

The gene calls are TRBV3-1 (or the pseudogene TRBV3-2) and TRBJ1-5; possible D gene TRBD1, 5 bases. Per germline, CDR1 LGHDT and CDR2 YNNKEL (reference sequence). The V gene lost 1 base and the J gene lost 4 bases, with 11 bases spanning the gap. The CDR3 totals 15 residues. CDR3 amino acids: CASSQVYGGNQPQHF. The CDR3 bases are TGTGCCAGCAGCCAAGTGTACGGGGGAAATCAGCCCCAGCATTTT.

The V call is TRBV5-4, the J call TRBJ2-1, with TRBD1 as a possible D gene (5 bases). This CDR3 is 17 amino acids long. From germline, CDR1 is SGHNT and CDR2 YYREEE (reference sequence). V was pared by 4 bases and J by 7 bases, with 24 bases between. The CDR3: CASSLEMGRTALNEQFF. As DNA, the CDR3 is TGTGCCAGCAGCCTGGAGATGGGGCGGACGGCGTTAAATGAGCAGTTCTTC.

This sequence joins TRBV6-5 and TRBJ2-2; D unresolved. CDR1 MNHEY and CDR2 SVGAGI come from the germline V gene. This CDR3 region has 12 residues. The ends were cut back, 6 bases at V and 7 bases at J, with 9 bases in the middle. In nucleotides, the CDR3 is TGTGCCAGCAGCAGGACCTTCGGGGAGCTGTTTTTT. Protein sequence: CASSRTFGELFF.

This chain joins TRBV15 and TRBJ2-5; 9 bases fit TRBD1. V trimming: 4 bases; J trimming: 5 bases; junction bases outside the gene matches: 5. The CDR3 is 14 residues long. CDR1 LNHNV and CDR2 YYDKDF come from the germline V gene (reference sequence). The CDR3 coding sequence is TGTGCCACCAGCAAAACAGGGGGCGGGGAGACCCAGTACTTC. This encodes CATSKTGGGETQYF.

The chain links TRBV7-9 to TRBJ2-5; tentatively, D is TRBD2 (7 bases). Trimming shortened V by 0 bases and J by 4 bases, and 9 bases separated the two germline ends. Germline V gives CDR1 SEHNR, CDR2 FQNEAQ (reference sequence). The CDR3 totals 14 residues. The CDR3 is CASSLAGGGETQYF. In DNA, the CDR3 is TGTGCCAGCAGCTTAGCGGGAGGGGGAGAGACCCAGTACTTC.

The chain has TRBV28 and TRBJ2-7; 11 nucleotides align to TRBD1. This CDR3 spans 14 amino acids. After removal of 7 bases from V and 4 bases from J, the junction contained 6 bases not matched to a gene. Germline V gene sequence: CDR1 MDHEN, CDR2 SYDVKM. The CDR3 loop reads CASIPGTGGYEQYF. The CDR3 bases are TGTGCCAGCATCCCCGGGACAGGGGGTTACGAGCAGTACTTC.

DNA for the CDR3: TGTGCCAGCAGTTCCGGACAGAGTAGCAATCAGCCCCAGCATTTT. Protein: CASSSGQSSNQPQHF. The chain has TRBV6-5 and TRBJ1-5, with D tentatively TRBD1 (6 bases). This CDR3 is built from 15 residues. The V gene lost 4 bases and the J gene lost 0 bases, with 10 bases spanning the gap. CDR1 and CDR2 (germline): MNHEY, SVGAGI.

The chain employs TRBV13 and TRBJ1-2; 7 bases are a match to TRBD1. This CDR3 contains 14 residues. The ends lost 3 bases at V and 9 bases at J; junction bases unmatched: 10. Germline CDR1 PRHDT, CDR2 FYEKMQ (reference sequence). The CDR3 DNA sequence: TGTGCCAGCAGCTTGAAGACAGGGCGGTTGCGCTACACCTTC. It translates to CASSLKTGRLRYTF.

The chain couples TRBV4-3 to TRBJ2-1; 12 nucleotides agree with TRBD2. CDR1 is LGHNA and CDR2 is YSLEER in the germline V gene. The V gene end was trimmed by 5 bases and the J gene end by 9 bases; junction bases not matched to a gene: 5. The CDR3 extends over 14 amino acids. The CDR3 nucleotides are TGCGCCAGCAGCTCCGGACTAGCGGGAAGTGAGCAGTTCTTC. Protein sequence: CASSSGLAGSEQFF.